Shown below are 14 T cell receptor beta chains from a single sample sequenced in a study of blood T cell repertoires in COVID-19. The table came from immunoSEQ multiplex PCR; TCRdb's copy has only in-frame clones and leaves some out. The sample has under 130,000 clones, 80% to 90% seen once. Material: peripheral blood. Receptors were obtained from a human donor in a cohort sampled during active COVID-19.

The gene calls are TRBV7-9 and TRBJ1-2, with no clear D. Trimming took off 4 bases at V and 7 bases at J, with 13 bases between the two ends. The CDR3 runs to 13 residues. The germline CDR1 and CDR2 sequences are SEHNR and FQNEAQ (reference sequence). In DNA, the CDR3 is TGTGCCAGCAGCTCCACGGGGTCTAGTGGCTACACCTTC. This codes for CASSSTGSSGYTF.

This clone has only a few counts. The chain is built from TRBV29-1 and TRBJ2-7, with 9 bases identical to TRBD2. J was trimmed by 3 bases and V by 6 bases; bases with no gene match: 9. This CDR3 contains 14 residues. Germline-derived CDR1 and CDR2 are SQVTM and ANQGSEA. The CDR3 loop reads CSVLFSGRDYEQYF. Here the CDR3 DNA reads TGCAGCGTCCTATTTAGCGGGAGAGACTACGAGCAGTACTTC.

DNA for the CDR3: TGTGCCAGCAGCTTCCACGGCGGCGGGGGATACAATGAGCAGTTCTTC. As protein: CASSFHGGGGYNEQFF. The chain has TRBV28 and TRBJ2-1, with 7 bases that match TRBD2. Germline trimming cut 6 bases from V and 4 bases from J; bases unmatched to any gene: 12. This CDR3 spans 16 amino acids. From germline, CDR1 is MDHEN and CDR2 SYDVKM.

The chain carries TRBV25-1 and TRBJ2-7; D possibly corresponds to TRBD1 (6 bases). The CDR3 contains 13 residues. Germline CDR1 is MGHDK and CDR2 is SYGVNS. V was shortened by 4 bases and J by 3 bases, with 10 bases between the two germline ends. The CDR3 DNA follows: TGTGCCAGCAGTGGGGACACAGACTACGAGCAGTACTTC. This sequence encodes CASSGDTDYEQYF.

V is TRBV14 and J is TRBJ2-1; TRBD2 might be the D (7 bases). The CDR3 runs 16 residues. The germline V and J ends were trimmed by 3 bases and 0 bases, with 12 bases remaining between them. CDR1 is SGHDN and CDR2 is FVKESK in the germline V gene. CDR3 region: CASSQAGASSYNEQFF. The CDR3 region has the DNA TGTGCCAGCAGCCAGGCGGGGGCCTCCTCCTACAATGAGCAGTTCTTC.

The CDR3, as DNA: TGTGCCAGCAGTTCCCCGGGAGTGACTGAAGCTTTCTTT. It encodes CASSSPGVTEAFF. J is TRBJ1-1 and V is TRBV27; D call uncertain. V lost 4 bases and J lost 5, with 11 bases in between. Germline CDR1 is MNHEY and CDR2 is SMNVEV (reference sequence). The CDR3 is 13 residues long.

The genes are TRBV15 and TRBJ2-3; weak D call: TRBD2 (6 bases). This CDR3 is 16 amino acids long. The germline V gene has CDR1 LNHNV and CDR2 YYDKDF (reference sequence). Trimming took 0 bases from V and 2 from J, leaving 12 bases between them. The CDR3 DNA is TGTGCCACCAGCAGAGACTTAGGCGGGACCACAGATACGCAGTATTTT. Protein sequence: CATSRDLGGTTDTQYF.

The CDR3 DNA sequence: TGTGCCAGCAGCTTTAGCCCGTCCTACGAGCAGTACTTC. Protein: CASSFSPSYEQYF. V usage is TRBV11-2 and J usage is TRBJ2-7; D is unresolved. The V gene's germline CDR1 is SGHAT and CDR2 FQNNGV. This CDR3 region has 13 residues. Trimming cost V 3 bases and J 1 base, with 7 bases left between them.

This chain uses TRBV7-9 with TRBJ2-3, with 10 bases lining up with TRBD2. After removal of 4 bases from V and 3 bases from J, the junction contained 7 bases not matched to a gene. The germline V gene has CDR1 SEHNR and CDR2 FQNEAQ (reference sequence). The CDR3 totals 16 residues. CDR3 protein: CASSYLSGGRTDTQYF. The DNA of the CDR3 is TGTGCCAGCAGCTACCTTAGCGGGGGGCGGACAGATACGCAGTATTTT.

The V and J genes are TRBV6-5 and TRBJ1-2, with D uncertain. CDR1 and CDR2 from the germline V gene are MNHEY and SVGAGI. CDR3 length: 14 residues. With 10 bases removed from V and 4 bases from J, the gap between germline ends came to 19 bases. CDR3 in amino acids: CAISGTTPPYGYTF. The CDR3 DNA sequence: TGTGCCATCAGCGGTACTACTCCACCCTATGGCTACACCTTC.

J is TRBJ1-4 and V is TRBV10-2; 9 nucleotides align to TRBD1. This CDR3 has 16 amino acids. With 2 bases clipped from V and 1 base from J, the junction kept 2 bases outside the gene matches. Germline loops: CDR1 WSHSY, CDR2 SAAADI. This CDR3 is CASSEDRGETNEKLFF. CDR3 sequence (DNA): TGCGCCAGCAGTGAGGACAGGGGGGAAACTAATGAAAAACTGTTTTTT.

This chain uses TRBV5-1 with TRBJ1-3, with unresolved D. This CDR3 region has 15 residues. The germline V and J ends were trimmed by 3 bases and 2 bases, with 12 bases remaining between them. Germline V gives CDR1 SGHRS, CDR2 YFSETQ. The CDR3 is CASSSSTVPGNTIYF. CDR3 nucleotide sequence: TGCGCCAGCAGCTCATCCACAGTTCCTGGAAACACCATATATTTT. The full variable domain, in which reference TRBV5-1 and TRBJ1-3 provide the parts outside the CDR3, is KAGVTQTPRYLIKTRGQQVTLSCSPISGHRSVSWYQQTPGQGLQFLFEYFSETQRNKGNFPGRFSGRQFSNSRSEMNVSTLELGDSALYLCASSSSTVPGNTIYFGEGSWLTVV.

The CDR3 DNA is TGTGCCAGCAGCTTAGGCAGGGCGAATCAGCCCCAGCATTTT. Translation gives CASSLGRANQPQHF. V and J are TRBV7-8 and TRBJ1-5, with a possible D match to TRBD1 (5 bases). Germline loops: CDR1 SGHVS, CDR2 FQNEAQ. The CDR3 runs to 14 residues. V lost 1 base to trimming and J lost 4 bases, with 8 bases between them.

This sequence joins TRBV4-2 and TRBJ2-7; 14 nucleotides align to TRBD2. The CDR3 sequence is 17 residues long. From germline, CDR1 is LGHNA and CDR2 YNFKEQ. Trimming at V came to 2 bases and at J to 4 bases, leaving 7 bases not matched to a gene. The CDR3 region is CASSQPGLAGGHYEQYF. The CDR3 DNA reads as TGTGCCAGCAGCCAACCTGGACTAGCGGGGGGCCATTACGAGCAGTACTTC.